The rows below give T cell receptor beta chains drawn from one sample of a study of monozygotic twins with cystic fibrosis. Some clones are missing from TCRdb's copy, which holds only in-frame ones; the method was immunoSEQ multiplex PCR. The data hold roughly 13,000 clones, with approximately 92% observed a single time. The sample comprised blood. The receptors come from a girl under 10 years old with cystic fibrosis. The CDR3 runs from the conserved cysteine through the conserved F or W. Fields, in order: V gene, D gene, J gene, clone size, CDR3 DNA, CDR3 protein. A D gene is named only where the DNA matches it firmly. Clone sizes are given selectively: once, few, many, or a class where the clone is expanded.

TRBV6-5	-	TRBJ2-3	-	TGTGCCAGCAGTTACTCCGGGACCCGGTCTCCGCAGTATTTT	CASSYSGTRSPQYF
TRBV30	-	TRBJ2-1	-	TGTGCCTGGAACTCACTAGGTTCCTACAATGAGCAGTTCTTC	CAWNSLGSYNEQFF
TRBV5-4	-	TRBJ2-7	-	TGTGCCAGCAGCTTGGTATCGTCCCCCTACGAGCAGTACTTC	CASSLVSSPYEQYF
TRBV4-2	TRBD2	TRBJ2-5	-	TGTGCCAGCAGCCAAGGTCGACCAGGACTAGCGGGAGAAGAGACCCAGTACTTC	CASSQGRPGLAGEETQYF
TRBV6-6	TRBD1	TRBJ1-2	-	TGTGCCAGCAGCGGGCAGGGGGCGAGCTACACCTTC	CASSGQGASYTF
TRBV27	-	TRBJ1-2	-	TGTGCCAGCAGAAGGGCCGCCTTGGATGGCTACACCTTC	CASRRAALDGYTF
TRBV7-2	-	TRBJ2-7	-	TGTGCCAGCAGCTTCCCAGGGAACTACGAGCAGTACTTC	CASSFPGNYEQYF
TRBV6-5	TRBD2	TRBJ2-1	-	TGTGCCGTCAGACTAGCGGAGACGTTTTTGGATGAGCAGTTCTTC	CAVRLAETFLDEQFF
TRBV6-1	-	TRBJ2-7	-	TGTGCCAGCAGGCAACCTTACGAGCAGTACTTC	CASRQPYEQYF
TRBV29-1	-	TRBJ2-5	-	TGCAGCGTTGGAAGGCAGGGGGAGACCCAGTACTTC	CSVGRQGETQYF
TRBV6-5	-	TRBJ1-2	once	TGTGCCAGCAGCTTTCTCCATTCCGGGGGTGATGGCTACACCTTC	CASSFLHSGGDGYTF
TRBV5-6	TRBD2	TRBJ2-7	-	TGTGCCAGCAGCTTCAGCGGGAGGGCCACCTACGAGCAGTACTTC	CASSFSGRATYEQYF
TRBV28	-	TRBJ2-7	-	TGTGCCAGCAGTTCAGTCTACGAGCAGTACTTC	CASSSVYEQYF
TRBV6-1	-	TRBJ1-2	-	TGTGCCAGCACCGAAAATCAGTTCTATGGCTACACCTTC	CASTENQFYGYTF
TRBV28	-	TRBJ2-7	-	TGTGCCAGCAGTTTATGGCGGGAAGGAGGCTACGAGCAGTACTTC	CASSLWREGGYEQYF
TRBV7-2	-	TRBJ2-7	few	TGTGCCAGCAGCTTAGGCTACGGCCCCCTGGAGCAGTACTTC	CASSLGYGPLEQYF
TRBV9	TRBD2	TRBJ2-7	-	TGTGCCAGCACTCTAGCGGGAGCAGGCGAGCAGTACTTC	CASTLAGAGEQYF
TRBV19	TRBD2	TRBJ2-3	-	TGTGCCAGTAGTCGCCGACTAGCGGGAGGCCCAAGAGATACGCAGTATTTT	CASSRRLAGGPRDTQYF
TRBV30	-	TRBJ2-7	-	TGTGCCTGGAGTGTACCCTACCCTCGCGAGCAGTACTTC	CAWSVPYPREQYF
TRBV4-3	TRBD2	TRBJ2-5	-	TGCGCCAGCAGCCAGTTATGGCGGGGGAGAGAGACCCAGTACTTC	CASSQLWRGRETQYF
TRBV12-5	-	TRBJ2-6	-	TGTGCTAGTGGTTCGGTGAAGGGGTTCTCTGGGGCCAACGTCCTGACTTTC	CASGSVKGFSGANVLTF
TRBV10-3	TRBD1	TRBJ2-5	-	TGTGCCATCAGTGAGCCGCCGACAGGGGCCCAGAGGGAGACCCAGTACTTC	CAISEPPTGAQRETQYF
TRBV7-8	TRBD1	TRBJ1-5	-	TGTGCCAGCAGCAGACAGGGTTATAGCAATCAGCCCCAGCATTTT	CASSRQGYSNQPQHF
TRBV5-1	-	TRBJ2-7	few	TGCGCCAGCAGCTTGGTCAGGGGCCTCTACGAGCAGTACTTC	CASSLVRGLYEQYF
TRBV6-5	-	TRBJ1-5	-	TGTGCCAGCAGTTCAAGGGTCGGACAGCACAATCAGCCCCAGCATTTT	CASSSRVGQHNQPQHF
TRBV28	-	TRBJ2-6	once	TGTGCCAGCTCTGGGGCCAACGTCCTGACTTTC	CASSGANVLTF
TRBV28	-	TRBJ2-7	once	TGTGCCAGCAGCGGGACACCGAGCTCCTACGAGCAGTACTTC	CASSGTPSSYEQYF
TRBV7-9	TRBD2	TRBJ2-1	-	TGTGCCAGCAGCTCCGCTAGCGGGAGTCTTATTGAGCAGTTCTTC	CASSSASGSLIEQFF
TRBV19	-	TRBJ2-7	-	TGTGCCAGTAGCCGACAGTCCCTTGATTCCTACGAGCAGTACTTC	CASSRQSLDSYEQYF
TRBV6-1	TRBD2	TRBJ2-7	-	TGTGCCAGCAGTCCTGGGGACTATCAGCAGTACTTC	CASSPGDYQQYF
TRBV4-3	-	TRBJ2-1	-	TGCGCCAGCAGCCAAGAGGGAGACGGGGGATACTATGAGCAGTTCTTC	CASSQEGDGGYYEQFF
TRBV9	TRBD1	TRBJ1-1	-	TGTGCCAGCAGCGCCGAGGGACAGACCATGAACACTGAAGCTTTCTTT	CASSAEGQTMNTEAFF
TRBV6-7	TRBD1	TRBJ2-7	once	TGTGCCAGCAGTCAAGGACAGGGGCGCGAGCAGTACTTC	CASSQGQGREQYF
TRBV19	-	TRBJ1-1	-	TGTGCCAGTAGTATGTTGGGGGAGGGGAACACTGAAGCTTTCTTT	CASSMLGEGNTEAFF
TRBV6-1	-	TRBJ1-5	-	TGTGCCAGCAGTGAAGGCAATCAGCCCCAGCATTTT	CASSEGNQPQHF
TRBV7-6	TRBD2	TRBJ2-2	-	TGTGCCAGCAGCCGTGAACCGGGACTAGCGGGAGGGTACACCGGGGAGCTGTTTTTT	CASSREPGLAGGYTGELFF
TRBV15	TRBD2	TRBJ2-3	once	TGTGCCACCAGCAGAGTGGTAGCGGGAGGACCAGATACGCAGTATTTT	CATSRVVAGGPDTQYF
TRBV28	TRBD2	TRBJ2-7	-	TGTGCCAGCAGTTTCCCAGGACTAGCGGGACTTTACGAGCAGTACTTC	CASSFPGLAGLYEQYF
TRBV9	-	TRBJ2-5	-	TGTGCCAGCAGCGTTTCCATAGAGCGGACCCAAGAGACCCAGTACTTC	CASSVSIERTQETQYF
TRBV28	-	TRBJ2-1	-	TGTGCCAGCTCCCCAGACAGTGAGCAGTTCTTC	CASSPDSEQFF
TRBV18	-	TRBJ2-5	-	TGTGCCAGCTCACCACTGGACCTCTCGATGGAGACCCAGTACTTC	CASSPLDLSMETQYF
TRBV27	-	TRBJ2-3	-	TGTGCCAGCAGTTCCCCTTCCTTAGGAGGGAGAGCACAGTATTTT	CASSSPSLGGRAQYF
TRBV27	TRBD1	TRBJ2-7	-	TGTGCCAGCACCCAATCCGGGACAGGGGGCTCCGAGCAGTACTTC	CASTQSGTGGSEQYF
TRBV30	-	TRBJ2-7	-	TGTGCCTGGTCAAGAGCGGTCTACGAGCAGTACTTC	CAWSRAVYEQYF
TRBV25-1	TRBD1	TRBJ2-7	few	TGTGCCAGTCAAGGGGGCATCGACGAGCAGTACTTC	CASQGGIDEQYF
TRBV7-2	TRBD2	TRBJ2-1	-	TGTGCCAGCAGCTCATTTCTAGCGGGAGATGAGCAGTTCTTC	CASSSFLAGDEQFF
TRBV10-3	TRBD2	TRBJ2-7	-	TGTGCCATCAGTGGGGTAGCGGGAGGGCCCTACGAGCAGTACTTC	CAISGVAGGPYEQYF
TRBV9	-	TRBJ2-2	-	TGTGCCAGCAGGGGCGCCGGCGGGGAGCTGTTTTTT	CASRGAGGELFF
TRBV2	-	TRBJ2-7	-	TGTGCCAGCAGGGACAGACTTTACGAGCAGTACTTC	CASRDRLYEQYF
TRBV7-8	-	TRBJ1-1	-	TGTGCCAGCAGCGCCTCCCGTGGGTTTGGGACTGAAGCTTTCTTT	CASSASRGFGTEAFF
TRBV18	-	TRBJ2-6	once	TGTGCCAGCTCACCACCCAAGACAGCCGACGCGAAGAGCTCTGGGGCCAACGTCCTGACTTTC	CASSPPKTADAKSSGANVLTF
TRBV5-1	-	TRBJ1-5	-	TGCGCCAGCAGCTTGGAAGGCGAGGTCAATCAGCCCCAGCATTTT	CASSLEGEVNQPQHF
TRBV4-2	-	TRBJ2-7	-	TGTGCCAGCAGCCAAGAACAGGGAGACTCCTACGAGCAGTACTTC	CASSQEQGDSYEQYF
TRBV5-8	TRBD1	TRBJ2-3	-	TGTGCCAGCAGTAAGGGGGCTGGGGATACGCAGTATTTT	CASSKGAGDTQYF
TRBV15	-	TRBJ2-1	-	TGTGCCACCAGCAGTAGGACCTCGAGCTCCTACAATGAGCAGTTCTTC	CATSSRTSSSYNEQFF
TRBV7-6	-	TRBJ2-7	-	TGTGCCAGCAGCGAAGCTAGCGAAGCCTACGAGCAGTACTTC	CASSEASEAYEQYF
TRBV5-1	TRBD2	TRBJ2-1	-	TGCGCCAGCAGACCCGGACTAGCGGGAGGGAGCTCCTACAATGAGCAGTTCTTC	CASRPGLAGGSSYNEQFF
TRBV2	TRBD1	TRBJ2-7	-	TGTGCCAGCAATAAACAGGGGGCGCTTTCCTACGAGCAGTACTTC	CASNKQGALSYEQYF
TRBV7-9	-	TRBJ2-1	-	TGTGCCAGCAGCTTTAGGAGCCCAAATGAGCAGTTCTTC	CASSFRSPNEQFF